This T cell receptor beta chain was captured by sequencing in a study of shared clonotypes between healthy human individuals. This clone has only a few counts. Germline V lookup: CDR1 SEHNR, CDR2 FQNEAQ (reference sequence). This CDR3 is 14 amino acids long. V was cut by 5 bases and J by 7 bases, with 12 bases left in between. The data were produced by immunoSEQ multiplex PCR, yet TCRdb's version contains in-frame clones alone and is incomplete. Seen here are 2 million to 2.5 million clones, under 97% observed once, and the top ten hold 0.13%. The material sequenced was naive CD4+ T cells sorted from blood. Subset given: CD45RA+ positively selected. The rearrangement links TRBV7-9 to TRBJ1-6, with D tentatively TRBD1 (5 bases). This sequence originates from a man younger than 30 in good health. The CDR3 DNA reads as TGTGCCAGCAGCATGACAGCCTCCAATTCACCCCTCCACTTT. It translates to CASSMTASNSPLHF.